This T cell receptor (beta chain) was observed in a study of blood T cell repertoires in COVID-19 (dated by TCRdb to 2019 to 2021). A note on the overall study: Collaborator samples came from the United States, Italy and Spain and covered acute and convalescent phases of COVID-19. The prospective study material was composed of cDNA or gDNA derived from T cells, B-cell-depleted T cells, or PBMCs. Deeply sampled blood TCRbeta repertoires from subjects exposed to, actively infected with, or recovered from COVID-19 were included in the dataset. The repertoires were released in a freely available public database meant as a resource for research on the immune response to SARS-CoV-2. The samples were drawn from the first 160 participants of the ongoing ImmuneRACE study and from 950 to 1,500 subjects provided by 6 global collaborators. A de-identified subject ID, COVID-19 status, age in years and sex were almost always included in the sample metadata. HLA class I and class II types, where available, came from metadata supplied by the sample provider rather than from assay-based typing.

Enrolling through a virtual design, the prospective study's participants ranged in age from roughly 18 to 89 years and lived across approximately 25 United States geographic areas. To assign participants to cohorts, the prospective study relied on clinical history that participants themselves reported in a screening survey and a study questionnaire. In the prospective study, mobile phlebotomists collected whole blood, serum and a nasopharyngeal or oropharyngeal swab from each participant. Participants in the prospective study had the option to provide additional blood draws and questionnaires over a roughly 2-month period. Prospective study blood samples were shipped either frozen or at room temperature before DNA extraction. What the authors observed across the whole study: The amount of clinical and demographic metadata varied by source and participant and was provided uncurated.

This clone showed up just once. Its target antigen remains unknown. No base quality values were provided; no much bigger clone lies one nucleotide off. TCRbeta CDR3 regions were amplified from genomic DNA by means of the immunoSEQ Assay, a bias-controlled multiplex PCR. Turning to the authors' computational methods: Nucleated cell counts per sample were estimated from amplification of reference gene primers within the assay. Sequence reads were collapsed and filtered to measure the absolute abundance of every unique TCRbeta CDR3 rearrangement. For each sample, productive Simpson clonality was calculated as the square root of Simpson's diversity index across productive rearrangements. TCRdb retrieved this table from immuneACCESS and kept in-frame rearrangements only. Not all clones are present; in checked studies, unresolved V genes account for under half, and no reason is known for the remainder. V, J and clone size reflect that table, while D and trimming were determined from the DNA. This sample has 290,000 or so clones in its table, and 90% of those were observed once. The ten largest clones represent over 3.5% of the sample.

The sequencing input was PBMCs or T cells enriched from blood (not recorded which). This clonotype was sampled from a woman under 30 with acute COVID-19.

The sequence in DNA is TGCGCCAGCAGCCTGGACAGACCAAACACTGAAGCTTTCTTT. Protein translation: CASSLDRPNTEAFF. The chain joins TRBV5-1 to TRBJ1-1, with TRBD1 as a weak D call on 6 bases. CDR1 is given as SGHRS and CDR2 as YFSETQ, both from the germline V gene. The CDR3 goes from the cysteine to the phenylalanine over 14 residues. Just CDR3 DNA is preserved here, 42 bases in frame from base 1. V drops 4 bases and J drops 2 bases, leaving 12 bases in between.